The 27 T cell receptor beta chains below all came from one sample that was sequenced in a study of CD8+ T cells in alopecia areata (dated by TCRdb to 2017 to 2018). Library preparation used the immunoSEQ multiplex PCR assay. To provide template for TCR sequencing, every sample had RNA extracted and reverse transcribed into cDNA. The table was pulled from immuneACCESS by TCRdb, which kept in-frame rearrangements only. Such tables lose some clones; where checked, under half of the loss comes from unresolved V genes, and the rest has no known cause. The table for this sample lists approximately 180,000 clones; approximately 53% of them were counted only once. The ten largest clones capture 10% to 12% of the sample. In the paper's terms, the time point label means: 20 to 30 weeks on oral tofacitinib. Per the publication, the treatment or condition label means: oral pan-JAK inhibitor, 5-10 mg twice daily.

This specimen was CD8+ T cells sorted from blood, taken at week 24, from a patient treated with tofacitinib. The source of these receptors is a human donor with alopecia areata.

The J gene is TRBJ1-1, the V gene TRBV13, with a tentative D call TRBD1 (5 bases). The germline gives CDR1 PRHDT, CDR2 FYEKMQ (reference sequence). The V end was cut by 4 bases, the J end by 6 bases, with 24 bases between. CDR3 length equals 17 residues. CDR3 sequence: CASSSRKDNPGVPEAFF. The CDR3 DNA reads TGTGCCAGCAGCTCACGCAAAGATAACCCGGGGGTCCCTGAAGCTTTCTTT.

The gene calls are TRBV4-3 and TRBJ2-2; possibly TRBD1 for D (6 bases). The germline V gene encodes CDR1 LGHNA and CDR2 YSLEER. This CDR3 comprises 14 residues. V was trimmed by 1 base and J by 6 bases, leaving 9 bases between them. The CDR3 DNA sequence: TGCGCCAGCAGCCAAGCCAGGGGATCCGGGGAGCTGTTTTTT. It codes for CASSQARGSGELFF.

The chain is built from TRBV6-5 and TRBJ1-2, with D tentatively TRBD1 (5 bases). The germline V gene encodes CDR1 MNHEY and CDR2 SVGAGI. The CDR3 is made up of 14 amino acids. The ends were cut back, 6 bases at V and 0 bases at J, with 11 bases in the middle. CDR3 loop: CASRDSSTNYGYTF. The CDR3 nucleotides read TGTGCCAGCAGAGACAGTTCTACTAACTATGGCTACACCTTC.

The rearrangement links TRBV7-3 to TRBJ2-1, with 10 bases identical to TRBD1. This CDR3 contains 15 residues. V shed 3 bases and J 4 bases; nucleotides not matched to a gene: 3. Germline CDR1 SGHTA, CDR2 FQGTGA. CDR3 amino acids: CASSLGQGPYNEQFF. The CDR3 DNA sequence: TGTGCCAGCAGCTTGGGACAGGGGCCATACAATGAGCAGTTCTTC.

The CDR3 region is CASSLGVTGGWYEQYF. Written as DNA, the CDR3 is TGTGCCAGCAGCTTGGGCGTAACAGGGGGCTGGTACGAGCAGTACTTC. The chain uses TRBV7-2 and TRBJ2-7; TRBD1 aligns across 9 bases. The CDR3 is 16 residues long. V was clipped by 3 bases and J by 4 bases; unmatched bases: 10. CDR1 and CDR2 from the germline V gene are SGHTA and FQGNSA.

The CDR3 DNA reads TGCAGCGTCGGACCGGGACAGACGAATGAGCAGTTCTTC. Its protein product is CSVGPGQTNEQFF. The chain is built from TRBV29-1 and TRBJ2-1, with 7 bases aligning to TRBD1. Germline assignment: CDR1 SQVTM and CDR2 ANQGSEA. V lost 6 bases to trimming and J lost 7 bases; unmatched junction nucleotides: 9. The CDR3 is 13 amino acids.

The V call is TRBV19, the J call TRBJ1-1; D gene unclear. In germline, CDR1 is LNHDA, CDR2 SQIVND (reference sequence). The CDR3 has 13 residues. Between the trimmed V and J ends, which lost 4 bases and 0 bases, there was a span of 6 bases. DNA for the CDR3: TGTGCCAGTAGTAGGGCCATGAACACTGAAGCTTTCTTT. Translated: CASSRAMNTEAFF.

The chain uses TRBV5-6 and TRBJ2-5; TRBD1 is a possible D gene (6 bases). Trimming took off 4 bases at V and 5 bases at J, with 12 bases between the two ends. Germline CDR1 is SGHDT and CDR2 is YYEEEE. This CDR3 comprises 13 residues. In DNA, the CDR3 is TGTGCCAGCAGCCGACAGGACGGGGAGACCCAGTACTTC. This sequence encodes CASSRQDGETQYF. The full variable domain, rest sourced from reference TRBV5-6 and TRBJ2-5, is DAGVTQSPTHLIKTRGQQVTLRCSPKSGHDTVSWYQQALGQGPQFIFQYYEEEERQRGNFPDRFSGHQFPNYSSELNVNALLLGDSALYLCASSRQDGETQYFGPGTRLLVL.

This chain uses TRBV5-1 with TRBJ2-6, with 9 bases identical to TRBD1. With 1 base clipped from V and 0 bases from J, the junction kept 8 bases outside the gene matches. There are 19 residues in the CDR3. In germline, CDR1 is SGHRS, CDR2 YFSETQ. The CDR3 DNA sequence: TGCGCCAGCAGCTTGTCCCCGGGACAGGGCTTCTCTGGGGCCAACGTCCTGACTTTC. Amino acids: CASSLSPGQGFSGANVLTF.

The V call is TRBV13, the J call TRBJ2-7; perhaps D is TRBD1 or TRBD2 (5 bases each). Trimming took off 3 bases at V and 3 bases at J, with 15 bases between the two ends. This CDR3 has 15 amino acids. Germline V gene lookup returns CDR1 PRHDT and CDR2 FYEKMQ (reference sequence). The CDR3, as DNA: TGTGCCAGCAGCTTTACCGGGGCTAACCTCTACGAGCAGTACTTC. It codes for CASSFTGANLYEQYF.

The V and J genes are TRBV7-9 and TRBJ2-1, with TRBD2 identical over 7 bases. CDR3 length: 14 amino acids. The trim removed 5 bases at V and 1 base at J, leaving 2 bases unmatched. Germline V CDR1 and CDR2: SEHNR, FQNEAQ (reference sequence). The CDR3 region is CASSGGGSYNEQFF. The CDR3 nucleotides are TGTGCCAGCAGCGGCGGGGGATCCTACAATGAGCAGTTCTTC.

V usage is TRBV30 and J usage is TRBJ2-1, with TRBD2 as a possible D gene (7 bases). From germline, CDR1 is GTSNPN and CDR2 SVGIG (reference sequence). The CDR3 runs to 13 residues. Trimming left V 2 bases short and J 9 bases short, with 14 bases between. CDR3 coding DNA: TGTGCCTGGAGTATTGGGGGGGCCCTTGAGCAGTTCTTC. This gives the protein CAWSIGGALEQFF. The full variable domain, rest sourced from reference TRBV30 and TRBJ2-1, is SQTIHQWPATLVQPVGSPLSLECTVEGTSNPNLYWYRQAAGRGLQLLFYSVGIGQISSEVPQNLSASRPQDRQFILSSKKLLLSDSGFYLCAWSIGGALEQFFGPGTRLTVL.

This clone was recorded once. Written as DNA, the CDR3 is TGTGCCAGTAGTTCCCGGGGGGACCCCACAGATACGCAGTATTTT. As protein: CASSSRGDPTDTQYF. The chain uses TRBV19 and TRBJ2-3; 7 nucleotides line up with TRBD2. V shed 5 bases, J shed 2 bases, and the junction held 7 bases outside the gene matches. The CDR3 runs to 15 residues. Germline CDR1 is LNHDA and CDR2 is SQIVND (reference sequence). Supplemented by reference TRBV19 and TRBJ2-3, the full variable domain reads DGGITQSPKYLFRKEGQNVTLSCEQNLNHDAMYWYRQDPGQGLRLIYYSQIVNDFQKGDIAEGYSVSREKKESFPLTVTSAQKNPTAFYLCASSSRGDPTDTQYFGPGTRLTVL.

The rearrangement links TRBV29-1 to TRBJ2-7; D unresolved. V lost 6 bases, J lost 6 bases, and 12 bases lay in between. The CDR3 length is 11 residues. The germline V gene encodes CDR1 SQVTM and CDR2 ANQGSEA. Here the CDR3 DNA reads TGCAGCGTCCTACAAGGTCCCGAGCAGTACTTC. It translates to CSVLQGPEQYF.

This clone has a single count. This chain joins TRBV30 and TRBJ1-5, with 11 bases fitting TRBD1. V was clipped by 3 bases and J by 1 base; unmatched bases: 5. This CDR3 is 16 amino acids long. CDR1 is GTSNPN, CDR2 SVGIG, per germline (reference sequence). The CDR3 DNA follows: TGTGCCTGGAGCCCCGGGACAGGGGGGAGCAATCAGCCCCAGCATTTT. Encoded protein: CAWSPGTGGSNQPQHF.

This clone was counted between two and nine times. This CDR3 is CASSQESRAGEHGYTF. As DNA, the CDR3 is TGCGCCAGCAGCCAAGAGTCAAGGGCAGGGGAACATGGCTACACCTTC. The chain has TRBV4-1 and TRBJ1-2; maybe TRBD1 (6 bases). The V gene's germline CDR1 is MGHRA and CDR2 YSYEKL. CDR3 length equals 16 residues. V was shortened by 0 bases and J by 6 bases, with 17 bases between the two germline ends.

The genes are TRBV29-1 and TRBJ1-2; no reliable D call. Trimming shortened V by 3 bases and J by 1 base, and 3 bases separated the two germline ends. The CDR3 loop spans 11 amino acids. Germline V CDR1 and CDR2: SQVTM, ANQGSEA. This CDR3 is CSVDGNYGYTF. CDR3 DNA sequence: TGCAGCGTTGACGGTAACTATGGCTACACCTTC.

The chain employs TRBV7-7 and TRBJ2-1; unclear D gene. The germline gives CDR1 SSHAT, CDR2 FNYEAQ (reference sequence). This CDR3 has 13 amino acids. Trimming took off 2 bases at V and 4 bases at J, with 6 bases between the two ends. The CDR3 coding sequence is TGTGCCAGCAGCTTACAGGAGTACAATGAGCAGTTCTTC. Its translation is CASSLQEYNEQFF.

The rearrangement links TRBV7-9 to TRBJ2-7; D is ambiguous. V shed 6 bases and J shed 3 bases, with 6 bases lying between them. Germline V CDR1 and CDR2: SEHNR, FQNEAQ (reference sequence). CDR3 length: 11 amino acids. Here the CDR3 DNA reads TGTGCCAGCAGTAACAGCTACGAGCAGTACTTC. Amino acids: CASSNSYEQYF.

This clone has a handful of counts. The chain's CDR3 is CASSQTPRGGDTQYF. The CDR3 DNA is TGCGCCAGCAGCCAAACCCCACGGGGAGGTGATACGCAGTATTTT. This sequence joins TRBV4-1 and TRBJ2-3, with D perhaps matching TRBD2 (6 bases). Germline values: CDR1 MGHRA, CDR2 YSYEKL. Trimming left V 2 bases short and J 6 bases short, with 15 bases between. The CDR3 extends over 15 amino acids.

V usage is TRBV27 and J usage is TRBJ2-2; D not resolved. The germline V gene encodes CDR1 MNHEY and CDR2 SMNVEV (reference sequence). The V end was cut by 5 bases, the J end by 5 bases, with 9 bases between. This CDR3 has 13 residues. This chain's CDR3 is CASSTDLTGELFF. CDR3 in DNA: TGTGCCAGCAGTACAGACCTGACCGGGGAGCTGTTTTTT.

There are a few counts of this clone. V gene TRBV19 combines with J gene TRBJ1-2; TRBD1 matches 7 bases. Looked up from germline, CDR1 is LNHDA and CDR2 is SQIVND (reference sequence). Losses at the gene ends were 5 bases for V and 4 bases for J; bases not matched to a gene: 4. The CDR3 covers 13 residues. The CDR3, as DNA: TGTGCCAGTAGTTCCGGGACAGTCTATGGCTACACCTTC. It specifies CASSSGTVYGYTF. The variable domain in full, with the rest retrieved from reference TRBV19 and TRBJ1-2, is DGGITQSPKYLFRKEGQNVTLSCEQNLNHDAMYWYRQDPGQGLRLIYYSQIVNDFQKGDIAEGYSVSREKKESFPLTVTSAQKNPTAFYLCASSSGTVYGYTFGSGTRLTVV.

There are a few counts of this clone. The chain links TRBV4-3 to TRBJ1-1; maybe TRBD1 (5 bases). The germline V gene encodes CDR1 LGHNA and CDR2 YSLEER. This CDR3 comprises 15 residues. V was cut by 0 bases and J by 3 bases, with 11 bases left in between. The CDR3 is CASSQDWRGHTEAFF. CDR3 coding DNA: TGCGCCAGCAGCCAAGATTGGAGGGGCCACACTGAAGCTTTCTTT.

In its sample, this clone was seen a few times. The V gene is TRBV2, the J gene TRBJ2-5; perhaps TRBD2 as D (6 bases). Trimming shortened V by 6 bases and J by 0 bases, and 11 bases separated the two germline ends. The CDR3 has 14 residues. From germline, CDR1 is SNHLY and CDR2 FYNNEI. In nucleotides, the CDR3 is TGTGCCAGCAGCGCGGACTATCACCAAGAGACCCAGTACTTC. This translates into CASSADYHQETQYF.

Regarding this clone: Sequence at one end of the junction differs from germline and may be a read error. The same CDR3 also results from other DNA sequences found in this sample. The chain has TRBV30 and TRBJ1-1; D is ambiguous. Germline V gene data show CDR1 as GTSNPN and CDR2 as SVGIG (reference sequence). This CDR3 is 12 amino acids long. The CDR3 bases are TGTGCTTGGAGTGGGAAGGCGGGGAGGGCTTTCTTT. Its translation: CAWSGKAGRAFF.

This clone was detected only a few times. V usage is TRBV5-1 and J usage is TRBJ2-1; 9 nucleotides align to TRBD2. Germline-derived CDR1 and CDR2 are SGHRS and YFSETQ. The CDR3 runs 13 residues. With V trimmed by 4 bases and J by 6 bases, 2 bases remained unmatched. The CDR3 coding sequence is TGCGCCAGCAGCCTGACTAGCGGCAATGAGCAGTTCTTC. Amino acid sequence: CASSLTSGNEQFF.

For the CDR3, the DNA is TGTGCCAGCAGCTCGACGCCAGATACGCAGTATTTT. Translating gives CASSSTPDTQYF. The chain links TRBV6-5 to TRBJ2-3; D gene uncertain. Germline V gene sequence: CDR1 MNHEY, CDR2 SVGAGI. Trimming removed 6 bases at V and 4 bases at J, with 8 bases between. This CDR3 is 12 amino acids long.